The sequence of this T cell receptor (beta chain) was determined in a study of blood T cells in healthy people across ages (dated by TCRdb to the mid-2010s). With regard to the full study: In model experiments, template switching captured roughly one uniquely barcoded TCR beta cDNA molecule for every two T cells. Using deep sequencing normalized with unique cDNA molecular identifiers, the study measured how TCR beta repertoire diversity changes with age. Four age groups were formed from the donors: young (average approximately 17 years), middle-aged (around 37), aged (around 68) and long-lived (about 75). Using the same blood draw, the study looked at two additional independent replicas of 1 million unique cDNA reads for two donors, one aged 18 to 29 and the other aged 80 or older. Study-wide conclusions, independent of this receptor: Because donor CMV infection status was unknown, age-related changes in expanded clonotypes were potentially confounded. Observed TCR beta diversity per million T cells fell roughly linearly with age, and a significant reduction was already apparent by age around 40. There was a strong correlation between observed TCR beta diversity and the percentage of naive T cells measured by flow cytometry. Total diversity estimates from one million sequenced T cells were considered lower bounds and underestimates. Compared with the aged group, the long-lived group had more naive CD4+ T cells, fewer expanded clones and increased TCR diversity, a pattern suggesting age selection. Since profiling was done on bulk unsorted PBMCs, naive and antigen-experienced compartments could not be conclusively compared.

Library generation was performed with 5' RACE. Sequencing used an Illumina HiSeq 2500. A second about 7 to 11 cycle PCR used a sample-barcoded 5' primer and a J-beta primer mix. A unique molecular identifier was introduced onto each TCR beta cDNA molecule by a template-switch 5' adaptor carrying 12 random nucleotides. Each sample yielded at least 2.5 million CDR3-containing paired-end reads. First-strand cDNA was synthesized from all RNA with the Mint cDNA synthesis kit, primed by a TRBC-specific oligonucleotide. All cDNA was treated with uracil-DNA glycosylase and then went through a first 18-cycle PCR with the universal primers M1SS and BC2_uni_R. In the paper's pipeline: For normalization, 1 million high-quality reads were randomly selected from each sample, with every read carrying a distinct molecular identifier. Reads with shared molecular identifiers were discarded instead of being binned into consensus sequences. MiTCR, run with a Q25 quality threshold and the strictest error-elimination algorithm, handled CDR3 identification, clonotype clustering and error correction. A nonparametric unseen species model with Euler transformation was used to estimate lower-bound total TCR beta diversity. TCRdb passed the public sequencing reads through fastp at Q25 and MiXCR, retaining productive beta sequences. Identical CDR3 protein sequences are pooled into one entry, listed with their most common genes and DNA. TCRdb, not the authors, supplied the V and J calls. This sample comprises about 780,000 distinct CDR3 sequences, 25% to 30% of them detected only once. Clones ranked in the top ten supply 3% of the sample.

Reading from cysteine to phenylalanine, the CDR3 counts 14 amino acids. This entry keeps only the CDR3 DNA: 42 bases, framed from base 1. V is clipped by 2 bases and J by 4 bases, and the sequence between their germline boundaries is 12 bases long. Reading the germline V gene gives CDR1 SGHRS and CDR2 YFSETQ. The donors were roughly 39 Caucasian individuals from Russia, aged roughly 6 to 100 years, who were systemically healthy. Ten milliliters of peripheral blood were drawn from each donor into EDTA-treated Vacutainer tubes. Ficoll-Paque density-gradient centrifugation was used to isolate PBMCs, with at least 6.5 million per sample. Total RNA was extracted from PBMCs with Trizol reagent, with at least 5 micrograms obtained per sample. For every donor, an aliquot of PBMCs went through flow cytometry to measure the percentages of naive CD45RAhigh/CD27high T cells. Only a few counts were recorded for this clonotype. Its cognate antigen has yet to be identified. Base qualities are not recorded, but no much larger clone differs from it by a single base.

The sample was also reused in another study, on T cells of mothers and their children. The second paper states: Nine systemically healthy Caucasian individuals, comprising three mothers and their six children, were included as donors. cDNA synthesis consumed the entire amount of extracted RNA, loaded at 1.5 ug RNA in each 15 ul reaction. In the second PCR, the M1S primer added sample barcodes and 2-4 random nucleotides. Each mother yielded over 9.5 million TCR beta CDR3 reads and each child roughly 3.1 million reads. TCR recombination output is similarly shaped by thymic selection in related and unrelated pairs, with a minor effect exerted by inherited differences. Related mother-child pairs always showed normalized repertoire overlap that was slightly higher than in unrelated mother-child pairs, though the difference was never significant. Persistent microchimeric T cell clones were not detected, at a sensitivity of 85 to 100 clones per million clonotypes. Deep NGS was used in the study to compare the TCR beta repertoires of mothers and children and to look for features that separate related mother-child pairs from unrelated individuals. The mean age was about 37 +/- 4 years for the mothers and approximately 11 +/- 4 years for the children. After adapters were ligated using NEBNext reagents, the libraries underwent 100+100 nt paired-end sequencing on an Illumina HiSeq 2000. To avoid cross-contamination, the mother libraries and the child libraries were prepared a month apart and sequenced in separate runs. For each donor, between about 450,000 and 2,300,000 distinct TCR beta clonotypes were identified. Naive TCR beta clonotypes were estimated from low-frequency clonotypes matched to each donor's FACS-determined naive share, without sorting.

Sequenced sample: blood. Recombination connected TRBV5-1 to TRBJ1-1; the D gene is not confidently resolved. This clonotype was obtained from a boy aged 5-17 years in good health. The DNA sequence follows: TGCGCCAGCAGCTTTCTCGAGGGAAGCACTGAAGCTTTCTTT. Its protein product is CASSFLEGSTEAFF.